What follows are 23 T cell receptor beta chains derived from one specimen sequenced in a study of T cell clonotyping in hematopoietic cell transplantation. Specified time point: recipient sample about 28 days before transplant, after cytoreduction. Profiled with immunoSEQ multiplex PCR; TCRdb holds only in-frame clones, not every one. This table holds approximately 50,000 clones, under 90% found once. Sequencing used peripheral blood mononuclear cells, obtained before stem cell transplant. These receptors all stem from a man in his fifties or sixties with biphenotypic leukemia. Some clones in this sample may be carry-over from other donors' samples.

The chain links TRBV5-1 to TRBJ1-1; D is possibly TRBD1 (5 bases). V was cut by 0 bases and J by 11 bases, with 17 bases left in between. Germline values: CDR1 SGHRS, CDR2 YFSETQ. This CDR3 region has 14 residues. Here the CDR3 DNA reads TGCGCCAGCAGCTTGGTGGGGGAGGGCGCATTGGCTTTCTTT. Translation: CASSLVGEGALAFF.

The chain has TRBV2 and TRBJ1-4; D might be TRBD1 (5 bases). Germline loops: CDR1 SNHLY, CDR2 FYNNEI. V lost 4 bases and J lost 8, with 14 bases in between. The length of the CDR3 is 14 residues. The CDR3 loop is CASSGQGAWEKLFF. CDR3 nucleotides: TGTGCCAGCAGTGGTCAGGGAGCTTGGGAAAAACTGTTTTTT.

V gene TRBV4-1 combines with J gene TRBJ1-4; D possibly corresponds to TRBD1 (6 bases). The CDR3 runs 18 residues. The germline V and J ends were trimmed by 1 base and 4 bases, with 19 bases remaining between them. Per the germline V gene, CDR1 is MGHRA and CDR2 is YSYEKL. Here the CDR3 reads CASSQVLRGSSLNEKLFF. The CDR3 nucleotides are TGCGCCAGCAGCCAAGTACTCAGGGGCTCCTCACTTAATGAAAAACTGTTTTTT.

This clone was detected only once. This chain links TRBV19 with TRBJ2-7; 8 nucleotides align to TRBD1. The CDR3 consists of 13 residues. The V gene end was trimmed by 3 bases and the J gene end by 7 bases; junction bases not matched to a gene: 5. The germline gives CDR1 LNHDA, CDR2 SQIVND (reference sequence). The CDR3 is CASSIGQGIEQYF. The DNA of the CDR3 is TGTGCCAGTAGTATCGGACAGGGTATAGAGCAGTACTTC.

The V gene is TRBV2, the J gene TRBJ2-7, with TRBD2 matching over 7 bases. Looked up from germline, CDR1 is SNHLY and CDR2 is FYNNEI. This CDR3 is built from 16 residues. After removal of 3 bases from V and 5 bases from J, the junction contained 13 bases not matched to a gene. CDR3: CASSDPPAGVPDEQYF. Written as DNA, the CDR3 is TGTGCCAGCAGTGATCCCCCGGCGGGAGTCCCCGACGAGCAGTACTTC.

The genes are TRBV15 and TRBJ1-2; D not resolved. Between the trimmed V and J ends, which lost 5 bases and 8 bases, there was a span of 15 bases. Germline CDR1 is LNHNV and CDR2 is YYDKDF (reference sequence). This CDR3 has 13 amino acids. CDR3 nucleotide sequence: TGTGCCACCAGCTTGGTCGGGGATAGGGGCTACACCTTC. It specifies CATSLVGDRGYTF.

The J gene is TRBJ2-1, the V gene TRBV14; 9 bases match TRBD2. The germline V gene has CDR1 SGHDN and CDR2 FVKESK. V was pared by 4 bases and J by 4 bases, with 8 bases of the junction left unmatched. The CDR3 is 16 residues long. CDR3 nucleotides: TGTGCCAGCAGCCCCACGAGGAGCGGGAGGTACAATGAGCAGTTCTTC. This codes for CASSPTRSGRYNEQFF.

This clone was detected a few times. This chain joins TRBV6-6 and TRBJ2-7; 8 bases line up with TRBD2. The junction had 2 bases not matched to a gene; V was cut back by 5 bases and J by 5 bases. CDR1 MNHNY and CDR2 SVGAGI come from the germline V gene (reference sequence). This CDR3 region has 12 residues. The CDR3 reads CASSRGGNEQYF. CDR3 sequence (DNA): TGTGCCAGCAGTCGGGGGGGCAACGAGCAGTACTTC.

The CDR3 nucleotides read TGTGCCAGCAGCCCCGGGACCTATGGCTACACCTTC. This sequence encodes CASSPGTYGYTF. This chain uses TRBV14 with TRBJ1-2, with D possibly matching TRBD1 (5 bases). Germline V gene lookup returns CDR1 SGHDN and CDR2 FVKESK. Trimming removed 4 bases at V and 4 bases at J, with 7 bases between. This CDR3 spans 12 amino acids.

The V gene is TRBV19, the J gene TRBJ1-5; 8 bases line up with TRBD1. V lost 4 bases, J lost 4 bases, and 3 bases stayed unmatched. This CDR3 spans 14 amino acids. Looked up from germline, CDR1 is LNHDA and CDR2 is SQIVND (reference sequence). The CDR3 region has the DNA TGTGCCAGTAGTAAGGGACAGGTTAATCAGCCCCAGCATTTT. This sequence encodes CASSKGQVNQPQHF.

This clone was seen a few times. The rearrangement links TRBV25-1 to TRBJ1-2; D is possibly TRBD1 (5 bases). The CDR3 runs to 14 residues. Deletions cut 6 bases from V and 4 bases from J, with 15 bases between. Per the germline V gene, CDR1 is MGHDK and CDR2 is SYGVNS. In DNA form, the CDR3 reads TGTGCCAGCAGGGGGAGGGGCCTAACCTATGGCTACACCTTC. Its protein is CASRGRGLTYGYTF.

The sample holds one count of this clone. V usage is TRBV4-1 and J usage is TRBJ2-6; TRBD2 aligns across 7 bases. Looked up from germline, CDR1 is MGHRA and CDR2 is YSYEKL. J was trimmed by 0 bases and V by 1 base; bases with no gene match: 9. The CDR3 loop spans 19 amino acids. In nucleotides, the CDR3 is TGCGCCAGCAGCCAAGGGGGGGGGAGGGCCTACTCTGGGGCCAACGTCCTGACTTTC. Protein product: CASSQGGGRAYSGANVLTF.

This chain connects TRBV28 to TRBJ1-2; 9 nucleotides agree with TRBD1. Germline lookup yields CDR1 MDHEN and CDR2 SYDVKM. The length of the CDR3 is 15 residues. The V segment lost 5 bases and the J segment 4 bases; nucleotides outside the gene matches: 8. The CDR3 DNA reads TGTGCCAGCAGTCCAAACAGGGGGCCTCGCTATGGCTACACCTTC. This encodes CASSPNRGPRYGYTF.

The V call is TRBV7-2, the J call TRBJ2-7; a weak D match, TRBD1 (6 bases). Trimming left V 5 bases short and J 3 bases short, with 14 bases between. The CDR3 length is 14 residues. Germline V gene data show CDR1 as SGHTA and CDR2 as FQGNSA. The CDR3 coding sequence is TGTGCCAGCAGCCCGGGGTCACAGGGCTACGAGCAGTACTTC. It specifies CASSPGSQGYEQYF.

The chain combines TRBV10-3 with TRBJ1-1; 7 bases line up with TRBD1. This CDR3 region has 14 residues. Germline V gene lookup returns CDR1 ENHRY and CDR2 SYGVKD. V shed 6 bases and J 4 bases; nucleotides not matched to a gene: 8. The CDR3 is CAISSTGAATEAFF. The CDR3 bases are TGTGCCATCAGCAGTACAGGGGCGGCCACTGAAGCTTTCTTT.

The rearrangement uses TRBV7-8 and TRBJ2-1, with D perhaps TRBD2 (7 bases). The germline V gene has CDR1 SGHVS and CDR2 FQNEAQ. Trimming took off 8 bases at V and 0 bases at J, with 14 bases between the two ends. CDR3 length: 15 amino acids. The DNA for the CDR3 is TGTGCCAGCGACCAAGCGGGACACTCCTACAATGAGCAGTTCTTC. This codes for CASDQAGHSYNEQFF.

This sequence joins TRBV28 and TRBJ2-7; D may match TRBD1 or TRBD2 (5 bases each). This CDR3 spans 13 amino acids. CDR1 and CDR2 from the germline V gene are MDHEN and SYDVKM. Trimming took off 3 bases at V and 1 base at J, with 7 bases between the two ends. CDR3 nucleotide sequence: TGTGCCAGCAGTTTTGGGGGTTCCTACGAGCAGTACTTC. Amino acid sequence: CASSFGGSYEQYF. The full variable domain, in which reference TRBV28 and TRBJ2-7 provide the parts outside the CDR3, is DVKVTQSSRYLVKRTGEKVFLECVQDMDHENMFWYRQDPGLGLRLIYFSYDVKMKEKGDIPEGYSVSREKKERFSLILESASTNQTSMYLCASSFGGSYEQYFGPGTRLTVT.

CDR3 nucleotides: TGCGCCAGCAGCCAAGCGACAGGGCCCTCCTACGAGCAGTACTTC. Translation gives CASSQATGPSYEQYF. J is TRBJ2-7 and V is TRBV4-1, with TRBD1 matching 7 bases. Germline lookup yields CDR1 MGHRA and CDR2 YSYEKL. V was pared by 1 base and J by 0 bases, with 3 bases of the junction left unmatched. This CDR3 contains 15 residues.

The rearrangement joins TRBV2 to TRBJ1-2, with D tentatively TRBD1 (5 bases). The CDR3 is made up of 13 amino acids. The germline gives CDR1 SNHLY, CDR2 FYNNEI. The V and J ends lost 11 bases and 1 base respectively, with 14 bases between them. Written as DNA, the CDR3 is TGTGCCTCGACTTGGACACTTAACTATGGCTACACCTTC. The encoded protein is CASTWTLNYGYTF.

This clone was seen a few times. The chain carries TRBV18 and TRBJ2-3; unclear D gene. V was trimmed by 0 bases and J by 2 bases, leaving 9 bases between them. CDR1 and CDR2 (germline): KGHSH, LQKENI. There are 15 residues in the CDR3. For the CDR3, the DNA is TGTGCCAGCTCACCACCTACAAACCCCACAGATACGCAGTATTTT. Translating it yields CASSPPTNPTDTQYF.

This chain links TRBV10-3 with TRBJ1-4, with D tentatively TRBD1 (6 bases). The CDR3 length is 14 residues. Per the germline V gene, CDR1 is ENHRY and CDR2 is SYGVKD. V was shortened by 2 bases and J by 7 bases, with 11 bases between the two germline ends. This CDR3 is CAISEIGGGEKLFF. As DNA, the CDR3 is TGTGCCATCAGTGAGATCGGGGGCGGTGAAAAACTGTTTTTT.

The rearrangement links TRBV28 to TRBJ1-5; D gene ambiguous. The CDR3 has 13 residues. Germline V gene lookup returns CDR1 MDHEN and CDR2 SYDVKM. Trimming pared 5 bases from V and 5 bases from J, leaving 10 bases between. The CDR3 protein is CASSDGVDQPQHF. The CDR3 region has the DNA TGTGCCAGCAGTGACGGGGTGGATCAGCCCCAGCATTTT.

The rearrangement uses TRBV7-8 and TRBJ1-2; the match to TRBD1 covers 10 bases. The CDR3 has 15 amino acids. Germline CDR1 and CDR2: SGHVS and FQNEAQ. Trimming removed 6 bases from V and 8 bases from J; junction bases left unmatched: 12. The chain's CDR3 is CASSRQGAALGGYTF. CDR3 DNA sequence: TGTGCCAGCAGTCGACAGGGGGCGGCGTTAGGAGGCTACACCTTC.